Following are 6 T cell receptor beta chains from one sample sequenced in a study of regulatory T cells in long-lasting Graves disease. Time point denoted: persistent/refractory GD, antithyroid drugs over 5 years with positive TRAb. PBMC RNA served as the TCR library source. Library construction for TCR beta used iRepertoire HTBI primers and Arm-PCR of CDR3 regions. Each CDR3 protein is one row after TCRdb ran MiXCR on the multiplex PCR reads. This table has fewer than 600,000 distinct CDR3 sequences, around a fifth appearing once. Sequencing used peripheral blood mononuclear cells (PBMCs), obtained when the disease was refractory, from a patient treated with antithyroid drugs. The origin of the receptors is a female donor with Graves disease.

Many counts were recorded for this clonotype. The chain combines TRBV28 with TRBJ1-5; 8 bases map to TRBD1. The CDR3 has 16 residues. Germline assignment: CDR1 MDHEN and CDR2 SYDVKM. V lost 2 bases to trimming and J lost 6 bases; unmatched junction nucleotides: 9. The CDR3 DNA follows: TGTGCCAGCAGTTTACGCAACAGGGGGGCAGGTCAGCCCCAGCATTTT. This encodes CASSLRNRGAGQPQHF.

In regard to this clonotype: Germline and junction disagree at one end, which may indicate a read error. The J gene is TRBJ1-2, the V gene TRBV7-3; D is possibly TRBD1 (5 bases). The CDR3 has 15 residues. The germline CDR1 and CDR2 sequences are SGHTA and FQGTGA. DNA of the CDR3: TGCGCCAGCAGCCCTGAAGAGGGGTTTGGCTATGGCTACACCTTC. This codes for CASSPEEGFGYGYTF.

This clonotype was counted between two and nine times. This chain uses TRBV30 with TRBJ2-7, with TRBD2 matching 12 bases. Per germline, CDR1 GTSNPN and CDR2 SVGIG (reference sequence). The CDR3 length is 14 residues. V dropped 3 bases and J dropped 6; count of bases not matched to a gene: 6. This CDR3 reads CAWRTSGSWSEQYF. In nucleotides, the CDR3 is TGTGCCTGGAGGACTAGCGGGAGTTGGTCCGAGCAGTACTTC.

V usage is TRBV4-1 and J usage is TRBJ1-5, with D perhaps matching TRBD1 (5 bases). Per the germline V gene, CDR1 is MGHRA and CDR2 is YSYEKL. The CDR3 is 16 residues long. Trimming stripped 1 base from V and 3 bases from J, with 13 bases between. The CDR3 sequence is CASSQVGRENNQPQHF. As DNA, the CDR3 is TGCGCCAGCAGCCAAGTAGGCAGGGAAAACAATCAGCCCCAGCATTTT.

There are a few counts of this clonotype. This chain joins TRBV2 and TRBJ2-3; D not resolved. This CDR3 is built from 13 residues. Germline assignment: CDR1 SNHLY and CDR2 FYNNEI. Trimming shortened V by 5 bases and J by 2 bases, and 8 bases separated the two germline ends. The CDR3 reads CASSRFFTDTQYF. CDR3 DNA: TGTGCCAGCAGTCGATTCTTCACAGATACGCAGTATTTT.

This clonotype was found many times. V usage is TRBV10-3 and J usage is TRBJ1-1, with no clear D. The V end was cut by 7 bases, the J end by 2 bases, with 11 bases between. CDR1 ENHRY and CDR2 SYGVKD come from the germline V gene. The CDR3 extends over 13 amino acids. The CDR3 bases are TGTGCCATCAATCCGGGGATTAACACTGAAGCTTTCTTT. It yields the protein CAINPGINTEAFF.